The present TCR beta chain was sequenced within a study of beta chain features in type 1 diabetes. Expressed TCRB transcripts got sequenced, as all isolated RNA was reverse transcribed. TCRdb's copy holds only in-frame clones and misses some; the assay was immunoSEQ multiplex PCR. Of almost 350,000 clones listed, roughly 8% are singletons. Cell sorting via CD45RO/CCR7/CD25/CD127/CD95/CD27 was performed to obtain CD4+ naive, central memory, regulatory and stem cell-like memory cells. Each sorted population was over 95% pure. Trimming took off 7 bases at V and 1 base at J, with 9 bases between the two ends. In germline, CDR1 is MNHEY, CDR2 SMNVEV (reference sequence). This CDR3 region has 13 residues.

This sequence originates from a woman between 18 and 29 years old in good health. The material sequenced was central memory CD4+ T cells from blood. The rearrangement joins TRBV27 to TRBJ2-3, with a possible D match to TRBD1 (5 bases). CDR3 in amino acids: CASKGRRTDTQYF. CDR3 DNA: TGTGCCAGCAAGGGGCGCCGCACAGATACGCAGTATTTT.